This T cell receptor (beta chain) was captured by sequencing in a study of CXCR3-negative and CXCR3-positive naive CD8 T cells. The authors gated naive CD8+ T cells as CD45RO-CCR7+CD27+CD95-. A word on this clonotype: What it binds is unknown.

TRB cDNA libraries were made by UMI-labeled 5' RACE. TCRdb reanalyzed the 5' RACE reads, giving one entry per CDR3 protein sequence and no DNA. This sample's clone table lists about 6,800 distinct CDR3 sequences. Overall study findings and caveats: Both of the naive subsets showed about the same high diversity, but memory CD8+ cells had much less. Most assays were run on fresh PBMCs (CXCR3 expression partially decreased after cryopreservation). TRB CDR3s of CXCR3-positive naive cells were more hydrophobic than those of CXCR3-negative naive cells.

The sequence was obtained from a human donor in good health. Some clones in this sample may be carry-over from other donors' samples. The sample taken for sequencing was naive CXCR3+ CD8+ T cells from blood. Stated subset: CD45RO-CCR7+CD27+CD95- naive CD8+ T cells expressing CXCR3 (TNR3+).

This CDR3 reads CASSAPGTGTYERYF. The chain combines TRBV19 with TRBJ2-7; the D call of TRBD1 rests on TCRdb alone, since no DNA is present to check it. Per the germline V gene, CDR1 is LNHDA and CDR2 is SQIVND (reference sequence). This CDR3 contains 15 residues.